These T cell receptor beta chains were read from a single sample in a study of cytomegalovirus exposure and HLA in healthy donors. The repertoire was sequenced with immunoSEQ multiplex PCR; TCRdb's copy has only in-frame clones and lacks some. The sample includes around 86,000 clones, 7.6% seen only once; the top ten take approximately 2.5%. Sequenced input: PBMCs. The origin of the receptors is a man aged 50 to 59 in good health and CMV-seronegative. CDR3s include the opening cysteine and the closing phenylalanine or tryptophan. D genes are given only for firm matches. Clone size is not always given. Where it is, it says once, few, many or a class for expanded clones.

D: -; J: TRBJ2-7; size: few; V: TRBV28; DNA: TGTGCCAGCAGTCCCGTTGATTTGAGCTCCTACGAGCAGTACTTC; CDR3: CASSPVDLSSYEQYF
D: TRBD2; J: TRBJ2-2; size: few; V: TRBV9; DNA: TGTGCCAGTACTAGCGGGAGCAACACCGGGGAGCTGTTTTTT; CDR3: CASTSGSNTGELFF
D: TRBD2; J: TRBJ2-7; size: few; V: TRBV10-3; DNA: TGTGCCATCAGTGAGTCACAAATGCTAGCGGGGGCTTACGAGCAGTACTTC; CDR3: CAISESQMLAGAYEQYF
D: TRBD1; J: TRBJ2-5; size: -; V: TRBV5-6; DNA: TGTGCCAGCAGCTTGGTCAGGGGGCCCCAAGAGACCCAGTACTTC; CDR3: CASSLVRGPQETQYF
D: -; J: TRBJ2-3; size: once; V: TRBV7-3; DNA: TGTGCCAGCAGCCCAAACGCGGGGGCCCTAGACGCAGATACGCAGTATTTT; CDR3: CASSPNAGALDADTQYF
D: -; J: TRBJ1-1; size: few; V: TRBV7-2; DNA: TGTGCCAGCAGCTTTTCGGGTCAGATTAACACTGAAGCTTTCTTT; CDR3: CASSFSGQINTEAFF
D: -; J: TRBJ2-1; size: -; V: TRBV6-5; DNA: TGTGCCAGCAGCCGGGATCGGGATGAGCAGTTCTTC; CDR3: CASSRDRDEQFF
D: -; J: TRBJ2-7; size: -; V: TRBV30; DNA: TGTGCCTGCCTTTGGTCCTACGAGCAGTACTTC; CDR3: CACLWSYEQYF
D: TRBD1; J: TRBJ1-1; size: -; V: TRBV11-2; DNA: TGTGCCAGCAGCTATGGGACAGAAACTGAAGCTTTCTTT; CDR3: CASSYGTETEAFF
D: TRBD1; J: TRBJ2-7; size: -; V: TRBV28; DNA: TGTGCCAGCAGTACTAGGACAGGAAGGGTCTACGAGCAGTACTTC; CDR3: CASSTRTGRVYEQYF
D: -; J: TRBJ2-2; size: few; V: TRBV11-2; DNA: TGTGCCAGCAGCTTAGTTATACAGGGTGTATCCACCGGGGAGCTGTTTTTT; CDR3: CASSLVIQGVSTGELFF
D: TRBD2; J: TRBJ2-3; size: few; V: TRBV2; DNA: TGTGCCAGCAGGGGACTATCAGATACGCAGTATTTT; CDR3: CASRGLSDTQYF
D: -; J: TRBJ1-3; size: few; V: TRBV7-2; DNA: TGTGCCAGCAGCTTGGGGGGATCTGGAAACACCATATATTTT; CDR3: CASSLGGSGNTIYF
D: TRBD1; J: TRBJ2-1; size: -; V: TRBV13; DNA: TGTGCCAGCAGCCCCGGGACAGCGACCTACAATGAGCAGTTCTTC; CDR3: CASSPGTATYNEQFF
D: -; J: TRBJ1-1; size: few; V: TRBV4-1; DNA: TGCGCCAGCAGCCAAATCTTAGGGTTGGGAGACACTGAAGCTTTCTTT; CDR3: CASSQILGLGDTEAFF
D: TRBD2; J: TRBJ2-3; size: many; V: TRBV9; DNA: TGTGCCAGCAGCGTAGACGCTAGCGGGGGGGCCTCAGATACGCAGTATTTT; CDR3: CASSVDASGGASDTQYF
D: TRBD1; J: TRBJ1-5; size: few; V: TRBV7-2; DNA: TGTGCCAGCAGCCCGGACAGGGTGCAGCCCCAGCATTTT; CDR3: CASSPDRVQPQHF
D: -; J: TRBJ1-5; size: -; V: TRBV6-5; DNA: TGTGCCAGCAGCCCTAGCCGGGGCAATCAGCCCCAGCATTTT; CDR3: CASSPSRGNQPQHF
D: -; J: TRBJ1-2; size: few; V: TRBV5-4; DNA: TGTGCCAGCAGCTTGGCCGGGGTTCCTGGCTACACCTTC; CDR3: CASSLAGVPGYTF
D: TRBD2; J: TRBJ2-1; size: few; V: TRBV27; DNA: TGTGCCAGCAGAATGACTAGCGGGAGAATCGATGAGCAGTTCTTC; CDR3: CASRMTSGRIDEQFF
D: -; J: TRBJ1-4; size: -; V: TRBV19; DNA: TGTGCCAGTAGTAGCGAACGCCTAATTACCACTAATGAAAAACTGTTTTTT; CDR3: CASSSERLITTNEKLFF
D: -; J: TRBJ2-1; size: few; V: TRBV7-6; DNA: TGTGCCAGCAGCTCGAGATCTAGCGCAAGCTCCTACAATGAGCAGTTCTTC; CDR3: CASSSRSSASSYNEQFF
D: TRBD2; J: TRBJ2-3; size: medium-sized; V: TRBV6-4; DNA: TGTGCCAGCAGTCCTACTAGCGGGAGTGTAGATACGCAGTATTTT; CDR3: CASSPTSGSVDTQYF
D: -; J: TRBJ1-2; size: -; V: TRBV10-2; DNA: TGCGCCAGCAGTGACTCAGGGAATGGCTACACCTTC; CDR3: CASSDSGNGYTF
D: -; J: TRBJ2-3; size: few; V: TRBV4-2; DNA: TGTGCCAGCAGCCAAGAAGGGGGACCCACAGATACGCAGTATTTT; CDR3: CASSQEGGPTDTQYF
D: TRBD2; J: TRBJ2-1; size: few; V: TRBV29-1; DNA: TGCAGCGTTGACCCTAGCGGGATCCACAATGAGCAGTTCTTC; CDR3: CSVDPSGIHNEQFF
D: TRBD2; J: TRBJ2-7; size: -; V: TRBV15; DNA: TGTGCCACCAGCCCCCGTTTGAGTAGCGGGGTCAGGGCCTACGAGCAGTACTTC; CDR3: CATSPRLSSGVRAYEQYF
D: -; J: TRBJ1-5; size: few; V: TRBV19; DNA: TGTGCCAGTCTCACGCAGGGGAATAGCAATCAGCCCCAGCATTTT; CDR3: CASLTQGNSNQPQHF
D: -; J: TRBJ1-2; size: few; V: TRBV19; DNA: TGTGCCAGTAGTATTGAGGGACTCAGCTATGGCTACACCTTC; CDR3: CASSIEGLSYGYTF
D: TRBD2; J: TRBJ2-1; size: few; V: TRBV11-3; DNA: TGTGCCAGCAGCTTCAACTCCCTACTAGCGGGGAATGAGCAGTTCTTC; CDR3: CASSFNSLLAGNEQFF
D: -; J: TRBJ1-4; size: few; V: TRBV5-1; DNA: TGCGCCAGCAGCTTGGGGCAGACAACTAATGAAAAACTGTTTTTT; CDR3: CASSLGQTTNEKLFF
D: TRBD1; J: TRBJ2-5; size: few; V: TRBV30; DNA: TGTGCCTGGATCCCGGGACAGGGAGAGACCCAGTACTTC; CDR3: CAWIPGQGETQYF
D: -; J: TRBJ1-1; size: -; V: TRBV29-1; DNA: TGCAGCGTTATACCCTGGTCGGGGGGAAACACTGAAGCTTTCTTT; CDR3: CSVIPWSGGNTEAFF
D: -; J: TRBJ2-3; size: few; V: TRBV27; DNA: TGTGCCAGCAGTTTACGCCCGGGGGTAAGCACAGATACGCAGTATTTT; CDR3: CASSLRPGVSTDTQYF
D: -; J: TRBJ2-7; size: -; V: TRBV28; DNA: TGTGCCAGCAGTAGACCCGCGGGATGGGACGAGCAGTACTTC; CDR3: CASSRPAGWDEQYF
D: TRBD1; J: TRBJ2-2; size: -; V: TRBV30; DNA: TGTGCCTGGAATCGTCAGGGGGATTTCACCGGGGAGCTGTTTTTT; CDR3: CAWNRQGDFTGELFF
D: -; J: TRBJ1-1; size: few; V: TRBV27; DNA: TGTGCCAGCAGTCCTGGGCCGGACACTGAAGCTTTCTTT; CDR3: CASSPGPDTEAFF
D: -; J: TRBJ2-1; size: few; V: TRBV9; DNA: TGTGCCAGCAGCGTAGGGACTTTATACAATGAGCAGTTCTTC; CDR3: CASSVGTLYNEQFF
D: -; J: TRBJ2-2; size: few; V: TRBV5-1; DNA: TGCGCCAGCAGCTCCCCGGCAGGGGACGGGGTCGGGGAGCTGTTTTTT; CDR3: CASSSPAGDGVGELFF
D: TRBD1; J: TRBJ2-1; size: -; V: TRBV5-6; DNA: TGTGCCAGCAGCTTGGGGACAGGGGGGGTCTCCTACAATGAGCAGTTCTTC; CDR3: CASSLGTGGVSYNEQFF
D: -; J: TRBJ2-1; size: -; V: TRBV5-6; DNA: TGTGCCAGCAGCTTGGGCGAGGTTGAAGAGCAGTTCTTC; CDR3: CASSLGEVEEQFF
D: -; J: TRBJ1-5; size: -; V: TRBV4-3; DNA: TGCGCCAGCAGCCCCACCCCACATGGAGATCAGCCCCAGCATTTT; CDR3: CASSPTPHGDQPQHF
D: TRBD2; J: TRBJ2-7; size: -; V: TRBV4-1; DNA: TGCGCCAGCAGCCGGACTGGGACTAGCGGATTATACGAGCAGTACTTC; CDR3: CASSRTGTSGLYEQYF
D: -; J: TRBJ1-5; size: -; V: TRBV19; DNA: TGTGCCAGTAGTTCATTTGCAGAGGTTCAGCCCCAGCATTTT; CDR3: CASSSFAEVQPQHF
D: TRBD1; J: TRBJ2-7; size: few; V: TRBV6-5; DNA: TGTGCCAGCAGCCCGGGACAGGGGTACCCCTACGAGCAGTACTTC; CDR3: CASSPGQGYPYEQYF
D: -; J: TRBJ2-5; size: -; V: TRBV5-4; DNA: TGTGCCAGCAGCTTGGGCCTTTTGACACAAGAGACCCAGTACTTC; CDR3: CASSLGLLTQETQYF
D: -; J: TRBJ2-7; size: many; V: TRBV6-1; DNA: TGTGCCAGCAGTGATCTCGGAGGGACAGCAGCCTACGAGCAGTACTTC; CDR3: CASSDLGGTAAYEQYF
D: -; J: TRBJ2-5; size: -; V: TRBV5-8; DNA: TGTGCCAGCAGCTTGGGTGGTTCGGCAGGGCTACAAGAGACCCAGTACTTC; CDR3: CASSLGGSAGLQETQYF
D: -; J: TRBJ1-2; size: few; V: TRBV28; DNA: TGTGCCAGCAGCCCTGGGGGGGTTGACTATGGCTACACCTTC; CDR3: CASSPGGVDYGYTF
D: -; J: TRBJ2-7; size: few; V: TRBV6-1; DNA: TGTGCCAGCAGTGAAAGGGGAACGAGCTACGAGCAGTACTTC; CDR3: CASSERGTSYEQYF